What follows describes a single TCR beta chain. This specimen belongs to a study of PD-1 blockade in mismatch repair-deficient tumors. Measured with immunoSEQ multiplex PCR; TCRdb has only the in-frame clones, and not every one. The top ten hold under 5% of the sample, which has around 40,000 clones, around 83% seen once. CDR1 and CDR2 (germline): GTSNPN, SVGIG (reference sequence). This CDR3 comprises 14 residues. J gave up 3 bases and V 3 bases, and 7 bases lay outside the gene matches. The receptor was derived from an adult with mismatch repair-deficient cancer. The specimen was peripheral blood, collected roughly 76 weeks after starting pembrolizumab. The gene calls are TRBV30 and TRBJ1-1; 7 bases line up with TRBD1. CDR3 nucleotide sequence: TGTGCCTGGAGCAGAGGGGGCGACGACACTGAAGCTTTCTTT. Translating gives CAWSRGGDDTEAFF.